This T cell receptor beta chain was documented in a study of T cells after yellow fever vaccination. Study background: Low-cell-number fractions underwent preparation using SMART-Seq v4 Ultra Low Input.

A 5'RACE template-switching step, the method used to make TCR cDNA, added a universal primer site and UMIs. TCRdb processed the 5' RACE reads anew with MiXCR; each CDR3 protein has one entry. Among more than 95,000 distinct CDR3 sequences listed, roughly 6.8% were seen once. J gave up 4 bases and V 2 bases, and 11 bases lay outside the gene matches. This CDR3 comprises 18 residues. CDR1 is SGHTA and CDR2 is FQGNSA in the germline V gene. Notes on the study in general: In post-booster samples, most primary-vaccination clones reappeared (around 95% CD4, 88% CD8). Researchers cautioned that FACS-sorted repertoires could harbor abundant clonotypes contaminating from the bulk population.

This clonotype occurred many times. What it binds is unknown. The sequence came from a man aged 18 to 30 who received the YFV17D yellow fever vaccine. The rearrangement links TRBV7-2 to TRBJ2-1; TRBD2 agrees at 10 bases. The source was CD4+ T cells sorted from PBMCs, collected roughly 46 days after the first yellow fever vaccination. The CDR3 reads CASSLSPVAGGKYNEQFF. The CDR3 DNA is TGTGCCAGCAGCTTATCGCCAGTAGCGGGGGGAAAGTACAATGAGCAGTTCTTC.